Reported below is one T cell receptor (beta chain). This sample was taken from a study of radiotherapy plus CTLA-4 blockade in lung cancer. In germline, CDR1 is SGHTA, CDR2 FQGTGA. CDR3 length equals 14 residues. V shed 5 bases and J 4 bases; nucleotides not matched to a gene: 8. Some clones are missing from TCRdb's copy, which holds only in-frame ones; the method was immunoSEQ multiplex PCR. The sample lists under 55,000 clones, more than 65% occurring once. This chain links TRBV7-3 with TRBJ2-7; 7 nucleotides align to TRBD1. This specimen consisted of peripheral blood, obtained from a patient treated with radiotherapy plus ipilimumab. This receptor was identified in a human donor with non-small cell lung cancer who had a partial response to radiotherapy plus ipilimumab. This CDR3 reads CASSPTRDSYEQYF. CDR3 bases: TGTGCCAGCAGCCCAACACGGGACAGTTACGAGCAGTACTTC.